The 22 T cell receptor beta chains reported below all come from one sample, sequenced in a study of lymphopenia after photon versus proton radiotherapy. Method: immunoSEQ multiplex PCR; TCRdb's copy keeps in-frame clones and lacks some. The sample lists some 20,000 clones; about nine tenths were seen once. Specimen: peripheral blood, collected from a patient treated with proton-based radiotherapy. Receptor source: a man aged 65-85 years with pancreatic cancer.

The chain carries TRBV7-7 and TRBJ2-2; unclear D gene. The V gene's germline CDR1 is SSHAT and CDR2 FNYEAQ (reference sequence). Trimming cost V 2 bases and J 0 bases, with 7 bases left between them. The CDR3 is made up of 15 amino acids. The CDR3 is CASSLRAPNTGELFF. CDR3 nucleotide sequence: TGTGCCAGCAGCTTAAGAGCTCCGAACACCGGGGAGCTGTTTTTT.

This clone rates as large. This chain connects TRBV29-1 to TRBJ1-1; weak D call: TRBD1 (6 bases). CDR1 and CDR2 from the germline V gene are SQVTM and ANQGSEA. There are 14 residues in the CDR3. The V end was cut by 3 bases, the J end by 3 bases, with 14 bases between. The CDR3 DNA reads as TGCAGCGTTGATACCAGCGGACAGCACACTGAAGCTTTCTTT. This gives the protein CSVDTSGQHTEAFF.

This sequence joins TRBV19 and TRBJ1-4, with a weak D call TRBD1 (6 bases). From germline, CDR1 is LNHDA and CDR2 SQIVND (reference sequence). The V end lost 6 bases, the J end lost 8 bases, and 16 bases lay between the germline ends. The CDR3 consists of 14 residues. The CDR3 loop reads CASSWTPQGEKLFF. The CDR3 DNA reads as TGTGCCAGTAGCTGGACCCCACAGGGAGAAAAACTGTTTTTT.

The CDR3 DNA is TGCGCCAGCAGCTTAAGACAGGGCGTCCAGGATACGCAGTATTTT. It translates to CASSLRQGVQDTQYF. The J gene is TRBJ2-3, the V gene TRBV5-1; 7 bases map to TRBD1. This CDR3 spans 15 amino acids. Per germline, CDR1 SGHRS and CDR2 YFSETQ. The V and J ends lost 2 bases and 6 bases, in that order; junction bases with no gene match: 9.

This CDR3 is CASSPGTGYNQPQHF. In DNA form, the CDR3 reads TGCGCCAGCAGCCCTGGGACAGGCTACAATCAGCCCCAGCATTTT. J is TRBJ1-5 and V is TRBV5-1; the match to TRBD1 covers 8 bases. V dropped 4 bases and J dropped 3; count of bases not matched to a gene: 6. The CDR3 is 15 amino acids. Germline assignment: CDR1 SGHRS and CDR2 YFSETQ. The full variable domain, in which reference TRBV5-1 and TRBJ1-5 provide the parts outside the CDR3, is KAGVTQTPRYLIKTRGQQVTLSCSPISGHRSVSWYQQTPGQGLQFLFEYFSETQRNKGNFPGRFSGRQFSNSRSEMNVSTLELGDSALYLCASSPGTGYNQPQHFGDGTRLSIL.

The rearrangement joins TRBV19 to TRBJ1-4, with D perhaps TRBD1 (5 bases). The CDR3 has 15 amino acids. V was pared by 9 bases and J by 6 bases, with 20 bases between. CDR1 is LNHDA, CDR2 SQIVND, per germline (reference sequence). CDR3 bases: TGTGCCAGCACCGAAAGGGGTTCCGCCGATGAAAAACTGTTTTTT. Translation: CASTERGSADEKLFF. Supplemented by reference TRBV19 and TRBJ1-4, the full variable domain reads DGGITQSPKYLFRKEGQNVTLSCEQNLNHDAMYWYRQDPGQGLRLIYYSQIVNDFQKGDIAEGYSVSREKKESFPLTVTSAQKNPTAFYLCASTERGSADEKLFFGSGTQLSVL.

The genes are TRBV5-4 and TRBJ1-1; no definite D call. CDR3 size: 13 residues. V lost 2 bases to trimming and J lost 0 bases, with 5 bases between them. Looked up from germline, CDR1 is SGHNT and CDR2 is YYREEE (reference sequence). CDR3 in amino acids: CASSFSVNTEAFF. The CDR3 coding sequence is TGTGCCAGCAGCTTTTCAGTGAACACTGAAGCTTTCTTT.

The chain joins TRBV9 to TRBJ2-1, with a tentative D call TRBD2 (6 bases). The V gene lost 0 bases and the J gene lost 5 bases, with 9 bases spanning the gap. Germline values: CDR1 SGDLS, CDR2 YYNGEE. The CDR3 sequence is 14 residues long. The CDR3 reads CASSVGAGNNEQFF. The DNA for the CDR3 is TGTGCCAGCAGCGTAGGAGCGGGTAACAATGAGCAGTTCTTC.

CDR3 sequence: CAWRASGGTGELFF. The CDR3 DNA reads TGTGCCTGGAGAGCCTCTGGGGGGACCGGGGAGCTGTTTTTT. The chain combines TRBV30 with TRBJ2-2; possible D gene TRBD2, 6 bases. Germline V gene sequence: CDR1 GTSNPN, CDR2 SVGIG (reference sequence). V was cut by 3 bases and J by 5 bases, with 13 bases left in between. This CDR3 contains 14 residues.

The chain links TRBV5-1 to TRBJ2-1; maybe TRBD2 (5 bases). The germline CDR1 and CDR2 sequences are SGHRS and YFSETQ. This CDR3 has 17 residues. Trimming stripped 0 bases from V and 0 bases from J, with 13 bases between. The CDR3 is CASSLVSGTSSYNEQFF. CDR3 DNA: TGCGCCAGCAGCTTGGTGTCAGGTACTAGCTCCTACAATGAGCAGTTCTTC.

This clone was counted only a few times. The chain links TRBV11-3 to TRBJ1-1; D possibly corresponds to TRBD1 (5 bases). V was pared by 7 bases and J by 4 bases, with 10 bases between. Germline V gives CDR1 SGHNT, CDR2 YENEEA. There are 12 residues in the CDR3. The CDR3 sequence is CASTGRATEAFF. The CDR3 DNA is TGTGCCAGCACAGGGAGGGCCACTGAAGCTTTCTTT.

V and J are TRBV19 and TRBJ2-2; 7 nucleotides align to TRBD1. This CDR3 comprises 14 residues. V lost 6 bases, J lost 7 bases, and 8 bases stayed unmatched. Looked up from germline, CDR1 is LNHDA and CDR2 is SQIVND (reference sequence). CDR3 nucleotide sequence: TGTGCCAGTAGCTCGACAGGGCTCGGCGGGGAGCTGTTTTTT. Translating it yields CASSSTGLGGELFF.

This rearrangement joins TRBV6-6 to TRBJ1-5; no reliable D call. Trimming took 6 bases from V and 2 from J, leaving 5 bases between them. There are 12 residues in the CDR3. Germline V lookup: CDR1 MNHNY, CDR2 SVGAGI (reference sequence). As DNA, the CDR3 is TGTGCCAGCAGCTTCCGCAATCAGCCCCAGCATTTT. This sequence encodes CASSFRNQPQHF.

The chain uses TRBV6-1 and TRBJ1-1, with D hard to call. This CDR3 region has 13 residues. V gave up 8 bases and J gave up 7 bases, with 17 bases separating them. Germline V gene data show CDR1 as MNHNS and CDR2 as SASEGT. Here the CDR3 reads CASPGEGLGEAFF. The CDR3 nucleotides read TGTGCCAGCCCAGGAGAGGGTCTGGGTGAAGCTTTCTTT.

This clone was seen a single time. The chain links TRBV7-9 to TRBJ2-1; perhaps D is TRBD1 or TRBD2 (5 bases each). The CDR3 has 16 residues. Trimming shortened V by 3 bases and J by 4 bases, and 16 bases separated the two germline ends. Germline CDR1 SEHNR, CDR2 FQNEAQ (reference sequence). The CDR3: CASSLRRRGDYNEQFF. CDR3 in DNA: TGTGCCAGCAGCTTGCGGAGGCGAGGGGATTACAATGAGCAGTTCTTC.

This clone came up once. The chain has TRBV19 and TRBJ2-7; 8 bases are a match to TRBD1. Per germline, CDR1 LNHDA and CDR2 SQIVND (reference sequence). Trimming removed 3 bases from V and 6 bases from J; junction bases left unmatched: 10. The CDR3 extends over 15 amino acids. CDR3 sequence: CASSILSGGPGEQYF. CDR3 bases: TGTGCCAGTAGTATTCTCTCAGGGGGCCCGGGCGAGCAGTACTTC.

J is TRBJ2-5 and V is TRBV6-1; no firm D call. The V end lost 3 bases, the J end lost 5 bases, and 19 bases lay between the germline ends. The V gene's germline CDR1 is MNHNS and CDR2 SASEGT. CDR3 size: 16 residues. The chain's CDR3 is CASSEGRAPVQETQYF. DNA for the CDR3: TGTGCCAGCAGTGAGGGTCGTGCTCCCGTCCAGGAGACCCAGTACTTC.

The rearrangement joins TRBV29-1 to TRBJ1-2; 8 bases match TRBD1. Germline V CDR1 and CDR2: SQVTM, ANQGSEA. The CDR3 runs 14 residues. V lost 2 bases to trimming and J lost 8 bases; unmatched junction nucleotides: 10. The CDR3 DNA follows: TGCAGCGTTGAACCGGGACAGGCGACGAGGGGCTACACCTTC. Translated, it gives CSVEPGQATRGYTF.

The chain couples TRBV5-6 to TRBJ1-1, with D perhaps TRBD1 (5 bases). CDR3 length: 13 amino acids. Trimming left V 3 bases short and J 9 bases short, with 15 bases between. Per germline, CDR1 SGHDT and CDR2 YYEEEE. CDR3 sequence: CASSSGTSLQAFF. DNA for the CDR3: TGTGCCAGCAGCTCTGGGACCAGTCTTCAAGCTTTCTTT.

V and J are TRBV7-9 and TRBJ1-3; no reliable D call. The length of the CDR3 is 16 residues. Trimming cost V 0 bases and J 0 bases, with 9 bases left between them. Germline lookup yields CDR1 SEHNR and CDR2 FQNEAQ (reference sequence). The chain's CDR3 is CASSLADIRSGNTIYF. The CDR3 DNA reads as TGTGCCAGCAGCTTAGCCGACATTCGCTCTGGAAACACCATATATTTT.

The J gene is TRBJ2-3, the V gene TRBV19; D is unresolved. The V gene lost 7 bases and the J gene lost 4 bases, with 12 bases spanning the gap. Germline CDR1 reads LNHDA; CDR2 reads SQIVND (reference sequence). The CDR3 is 13 amino acids. The CDR3 reads CASKERSPDTQYF. The CDR3, as DNA: TGTGCCAGTAAAGAGCGCTCGCCAGATACGCAGTATTTT.

The chain is built from TRBV6-1 and TRBJ2-7; 8 bases align to TRBD1. V was clipped by 6 bases and J by 4 bases; unmatched bases: 11. The CDR3 totals 15 residues. Germline V lookup: CDR1 MNHNS, CDR2 SASEGT. The CDR3 sequence is CASSLTGQGQYEQYF. CDR3 nucleotides: TGTGCCAGCAGCCTTACCGGACAGGGCCAATACGAGCAGTACTTC.